This TCR beta chain was identified in a study of T cells in localized non-small cell lung cancer. Findings and limits, study-wide: Longer overall survival was associated with a higher density of T cells in the blood. Sequencing covered just one tumor region, so heterogeneity cannot be ruled out. Uninvolved adjacent lung, not tumor, had the highest T cell clonality. Appearances in adjacent lung were noted for a median roughly 50 of the top 100 tumor clones.

This CDR3 region has 14 residues. The V and J ends lost 0 bases and 0 bases respectively, with 5 bases between them. Germline CDR1 LGHNA, CDR2 YSLEER. A word on this clone: Its antigen is not known.

Some clones are missing from TCRdb's copy, which holds only in-frame ones; the method was immunoSEQ multiplex PCR. The sample consists of 70,000 to 75,000 clones, approximately 88% of them appearing once. V usage is TRBV4-3 and J usage is TRBJ1-2; D is ambiguous. The sample in question was peripheral blood, obtained before any cancer treatment. The TCR was taken from a female donor older than 55 with stage I lung adenocarcinoma. The CDR3 coding sequence is TGCGCCAGCAGCCAAGATCAGGCTAACTATGGCTACACCTTC. Residues: CASSQDQANYGYTF.